A single sample is the source of the 9 T cell receptor beta chains below, sequenced in a study of identifying expanded T cells in peripheral blood. Using immunoSEQ multiplex PCR, the repertoire was profiled, and TCRdb retains in-frame clones only, with some absent. The sample records roughly 100,000 clones, around 88% being singletons. Sequences were obtained from blood. These receptors all stem from a person between 18 and 69 years old in good health.

The chain combines TRBV29-1 with TRBJ1-3; D is ambiguous. The CDR3 is 11 amino acids. The V gene lost 8 bases and the J gene lost 1 base, with 6 bases spanning the gap. The V gene's germline CDR1 is SQVTM and CDR2 ANQGSEA. The CDR3, as DNA: TGCAGCTTAATGTCTGGAAACACCATATATTTT. The encoded protein is CSLMSGNTIYF.

This chain connects TRBV28 to TRBJ1-2; no reliable D call. The germline V gene has CDR1 MDHEN and CDR2 SYDVKM. This CDR3 is 12 amino acids long. V was shortened by 5 bases and J by 8 bases, with 12 bases between the two germline ends. The CDR3 protein is CASSLSTGGYTF. CDR3 nucleotides: TGTGCCAGCAGTCTCTCCACTGGGGGCTACACCTTC.

The chain combines TRBV7-2 with TRBJ2-3, with D unresolved. V shed 5 bases and J shed 2 bases, with 8 bases lying between them. There are 13 residues in the CDR3. The germline V gene encodes CDR1 SGHTA and CDR2 FQGNSA. The CDR3 DNA is TGTGCCAGCAGCACCAGACCCACAGATACGCAGTATTTT. It codes for CASSTRPTDTQYF. Looking up the rest from reference TRBV7-2 and TRBJ2-3 gives the full variable domain: GAGVSQSPSNKVTEKGKDVELRCDPISGHTALYWYRQSLGQGLEFLIYFQGNSAPDKSGLPSDRFSAERTGGSVSTLTIQRTQQEDSAVYLCASSTRPTDTQYFGPGTRLTVL.

The J gene is TRBJ2-6, the V gene TRBV6-5; D gene uncertain. V lost 7 bases and J lost 4, with 8 bases in between. This CDR3 has 13 residues. CDR1 is MNHEY, CDR2 SVGAGI, per germline. The CDR3 here is CASTDTGANVLTF. In nucleotides, the CDR3 is TGTGCCAGCACCGATACCGGGGCCAACGTCCTGACTTTC.

This clone was counted once. The chain recombines TRBV27 with TRBJ2-7; 11 nucleotides match TRBD1. The CDR3 runs to 16 residues. The germline CDR1 and CDR2 sequences are MNHEY and SMNVEV (reference sequence). J lost 5 bases, V lost 5 bases, and 11 bases had no gene match. The CDR3: CASSITRTGGFDEQYF. DNA of the CDR3: TGTGCCAGCAGTATTACCCGGACAGGGGGCTTCGACGAGCAGTACTTC.

J is TRBJ1-2 and V is TRBV13, with 7 nucleotides matching TRBD1. Germline V CDR1 and CDR2: PRHDT, FYEKMQ (reference sequence). After removal of 3 bases from V and 8 bases from J, the junction contained 9 bases not matched to a gene. The CDR3 is made up of 14 amino acids. In DNA, the CDR3 is TGTGCCAGCAGCTTCGACAGGGTGGGACGGGGCTACACCTTC. It codes for CASSFDRVGRGYTF.

The gene calls are TRBV10-3 and TRBJ2-7; D may be TRBD1 (6 bases). The CDR3 is 14 amino acids. The V gene lost 8 bases and the J gene lost 1 base, with 15 bases spanning the gap. From germline, CDR1 is ENHRY and CDR2 SYGVKD. CDR3 sequence (DNA): TGTGCCATCGGGGGACAAGCCTCTTCCTACGAGCAGTACTTC. Its translation is CAIGGQASSYEQYF.

This clone was seen a single time. This rearrangement joins TRBV11-1 to TRBJ1-2, with D possibly TRBD1 on 5 matching bases. This CDR3 region has 13 residues. V was shortened by 5 bases and J by 7 bases, with 14 bases between the two germline ends. Looked up from germline, CDR1 is SGHAT and CDR2 is FQDESV (reference sequence). The CDR3 is CASSADRAPGYTF. The DNA of the CDR3 is TGTGCCAGCAGCGCCGACAGAGCACCTGGCTACACCTTC.

This sequence joins TRBV5-1 and TRBJ2-5; 14 nucleotides match TRBD2. The CDR3 covers 20 residues. J lost 2 bases, V lost 0 bases, and 12 bases had no gene match. Germline CDR1 and CDR2: SGHRS and YFSETQ. The chain's CDR3 is CASSLEGTSGGQDPQETQYF. CDR3 DNA: TGCGCCAGCAGCTTGGAGGGGACTAGCGGGGGCCAAGACCCACAAGAGACCCAGTACTTC.